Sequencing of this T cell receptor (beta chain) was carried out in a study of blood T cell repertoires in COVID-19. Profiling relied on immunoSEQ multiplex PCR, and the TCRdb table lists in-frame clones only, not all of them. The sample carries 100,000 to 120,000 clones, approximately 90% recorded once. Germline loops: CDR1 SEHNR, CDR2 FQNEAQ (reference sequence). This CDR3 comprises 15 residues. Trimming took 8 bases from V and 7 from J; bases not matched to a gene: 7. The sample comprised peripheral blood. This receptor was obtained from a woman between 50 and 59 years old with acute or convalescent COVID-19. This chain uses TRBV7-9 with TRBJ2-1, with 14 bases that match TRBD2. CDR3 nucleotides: TGTGCCAGCGGGTGGACTAGCGGGGGGAGGAATGAGCAGTTCTTC. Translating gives CASGWTSGGRNEQFF.